This is a list of T cell receptor beta chains from one sample in a study of Graves' ophthalmopathy and Graves' hyperthyroidism. In TCRdb, the multiplex PCR reads were re-called with MiXCR into one record per CDR3 protein. This table has about 370,000 distinct CDR3 sequences, about 17% appearing once. Sequenced material: peripheral blood. Receptor source: an adult woman with stable Graves' hyperthyroidism. CDR3s include the opening cysteine and the closing phenylalanine or tryptophan. A D gene is named only where the DNA matches it firmly. Some rows have no size entry. The others give once, few or many, or a class for an expanded clone.

TRBV5-1,.,.,TRBJ2-7,TGCGCCAGCAGCTTGGGCCCAGGGCACGAGCAGTACTTC,CASSLGPGHEQYF
TRBV6-2/TRBV6-3,.,TRBD1,TRBJ2-5,TGTGCCAGCACTGGACAGGGGGCATATGAGACCCAGTACTTC,CASTGQGAYETQYF
TRBV27,many,TRBD2,TRBJ2-7,TGTGCCAGCAGTCCCATTCCGGGACTAGCGTTACCCGAGCAGTACTTC,CASSPIPGLALPEQYF
TRBV29-1,.,TRBD2,TRBJ2-7,TGCAGCGTTGTTCTCGGGAGGGACAAAGACCGCTACGAGCAGTACTTC,CSVVLGRDKDRYEQYF
TRBV20-1,many,.,TRBJ2-5,TGCAGTGCTAGAGAAGCGGCCTCGGAGACCCAGTACTTC,CSAREAASETQYF
TRBV2,.,.,TRBJ2-2,TGTGCCAGCAGCGAGGGCGGTACAGGGCGGACCGGGGAGCTGTTTTTT,CASSEGGTGRTGELFF
TRBV6-2/TRBV6-3,.,.,TRBJ1-2,TGTGCCAGCAATCCGCGGACTAACTATGGCTACACCTTC,CASNPRTNYGYTF
TRBV7-2,many,.,TRBJ2-7,TGTGCCAGCAGCTTAGCTGCGGGGAAGTACGTGGAGCAGTACTTC,CASSLAAGKYVEQYF
TRBV7-8,few,TRBD2,TRBJ2-7,TGTGCCAGCAGTCCGGGAGGGGAGAGCTCCTACGAGCAGTACTTC,CASSPGGESSYEQYF
TRBV20-1,.,.,TRBJ2-7,TGCAGTGCTAGACAACCAGGGACTGACTTAGGGCAGTACTTC,CSARQPGTDLGQYF
TRBV7-7,.,.,TRBJ2-5,TGTGCTAGCAGCTTAGGGGTTCACGGGGGAGCAGAGACCCAGTACTTC,CASSLGVHGGAETQYF
TRBV12-3/TRBV12-4,.,.,TRBJ2-7,TGTGCCAGCAGTTTATTTGCCCGGGAGCAGTACTTC,CASSLFAREQYF
TRBV12-3/TRBV12-4,many,TRBD1,TRBJ1-1,TGTGCCAGCAGTCCCTACGGGACAGTGAACACTGAAGCTTTCTTT,CASSPYGTVNTEAFF
TRBV12-3/TRBV12-4,many,.,TRBJ2-2,TGTGCCAGCAGTTGGGCGGCTAGTTTAGCCGGGGAGCTGTTTTTT,CASSWAASLAGELFF
TRBV5-1,many,TRBD1,TRBJ2-7,TGCGCCAGCAGCTCGACCGGGACAGGGAGTGAGCAGTACTTC,CASSSTGTGSEQYF
TRBV6-1,many,.,TRBJ2-7,TGTGCCAGCAGTGAAGCCGGGACTTACGCCTACGAGCAGTACTTC,CASSEAGTYAYEQYF
TRBV28,few,TRBD1,TRBJ1-6,TGTGCCAGCAGTCTTCTAGACAGGGGGCGACCCCTCCACTTT,CASSLLDRGRPLHF
TRBV6-1,.,TRBD2,TRBJ2-7,TGTGCCAGCAGTGCAGCGGGGGGTTACTACGAGCAGTACTTC,CASSAAGGYYEQYF
TRBV12-3/TRBV12-4,many,TRBD1,TRBJ1-5,TGTGCCAGCAGTTTAAGTGGGACAGGGGCTCAGCCCCAGCATTTT,CASSLSGTGAQPQHF
TRBV27,many,TRBD1,TRBJ2-5,TGTGCCAGCAGGCAACAGGGGGCTGGAGAGACCCAGTACTTC,CASRQQGAGETQYF
TRBV7-9,many,TRBD1,TRBJ2-2,TGTGCCAGCAGCTTACTCGGACAGGGAGGAAACACCGGGGAGCTGTTTTTT,CASSLLGQGGNTGELFF
TRBV6-2/TRBV6-3,many,.,TRBJ2-7,TGTGCCAGCCTCAGGGAGTCTTCGAGGGGCTACGAGCAGTACTTC,CASLRESSRGYEQYF
TRBV20-1,many,.,TRBJ2-4,TGCAGTGCTAGAGATGGCCTAGGGTTTGCCAAAAACATTCAGTACTTC,CSARDGLGFAKNIQYF
TRBV12-3/TRBV12-4,many,.,TRBJ2-7,TGTGCCAGCAGTAACCGTCAGGGGCCTAACGAGCAGTACTTC,CASSNRQGPNEQYF
TRBV2,.,.,TRBJ2-5,TGTGCCAGCGGCCGGGCGTTAGGAGAGACCCAGTACTTC,CASGRALGETQYF
TRBV20-1,many,.,TRBJ1-5,TGCAGTGCTAGAATGACAGGTGGGCAGCCCCAGCATTTT,CSARMTGGQPQHF
TRBV6-5,many,.,TRBJ1-5,TGTGCCAGCAGTTACGCTCCGGCCCTTAGCAATCAGCCCCAGCATTTT,CASSYAPALSNQPQHF
TRBV27,many,.,TRBJ2-7,TGTGCCAGCAGTTTGGTTCGATCCTACGAGCAGTACTTC,CASSLVRSYEQYF
TRBV28,many,.,TRBJ2-5,TGTGCCAGCAGTTTGACTAGGAAAGAGACCCAGTACTTC,CASSLTRKETQYF
TRBV5-1,many,.,TRBJ1-1,TGCGCCAGCAGCTGGGGGAGGGGGGCCGACCCGAACACTGAAGCTTTCTTT,CASSWGRGADPNTEAFF
TRBV30,many,.,TRBJ2-4,TGTGCCTGGAGTCCTAAGGGGGGAAGGAAAAACATTCAGTACTTC,CAWSPKGGRKNIQYF
TRBV6-5,few,.,TRBJ2-2,TGTGCCAGCAGTTATAGAGGGGCGGGCACCGGGGAGCTGTTTTTT,CASSYRGAGTGELFF
TRBV7-2,many,.,TRBJ1-2,TGTGCCAGCAGCTTAGGGTCAGTCTATGGCTACACCTTC,CASSLGSVYGYTF
TRBV12-3/TRBV12-4,many,.,TRBJ2-3,TGTGCCAGCAGCGAATTGGGAGCGGCAGATACGCAGTATTTT,CASSELGAADTQYF
TRBV28,.,.,TRBJ1-5,TGTGCGGTGGGGACGGATAGCAATCAGCCCCAGCATTTT,CAVGTDSNQPQHF
TRBV12-3/TRBV12-4,few,.,TRBJ1-1,TGTGCCAGCAGGGACGACAGTCAGAACACTGAAGCTTTCTTT,CASRDDSQNTEAFF
TRBV7-9,many,TRBD2,TRBJ2-5,TGTGCCAGCAGCCCTCGACTAGCGGAAGAAGAGACCCAGTACTTC,CASSPRLAEEETQYF
TRBV4-1,many,.,TRBJ2-7,TGCGCCAGCAGCCAAGAACAGCTTTCCGAGCAGTACTTC,CASSQEQLSEQYF
TRBV12-3/TRBV12-4,few,TRBD2,TRBJ2-7,TGTGCCAGCAGTTTTTATAAGCGGGGCTCCTACGAGCAGTACTTC,CASSFYKRGSYEQYF
TRBV2,.,.,TRBJ2-2,TGTGCCAGCAGACTAGGGGTGGCCGGGGAGCTGTTTTTT,CASRLGVAGELFF
TRBV2,.,TRBD1,TRBJ1-1,TGTGCCAGCAGGACAGGGGGCCACACTGAGGCTTTCTTT,CASRTGGHTEAFF
TRBV24-1,many,.,TRBJ2-2,TGTGCCACCAGTGATTTAACGACAGACACCGGGGAGCTGTTTTTT,CATSDLTTDTGELFF
TRBV12-3/TRBV12-4,many,.,TRBJ1-2,TGTGCCAGCAGTTTACTACCCCTTGAGTATGGCTACACCTTC,CASSLLPLEYGYTF
TRBV28,many,.,TRBJ1-2,TGTGCCAGCAGTTCCCCTCGGGGCAGGGATGGGTCTAACTATGGCTACACCTTC,CASSSPRGRDGSNYGYTF
TRBV15,.,TRBD2,TRBJ2-7,TGTGCCACCGGCCGAGGGAGCGGGGGGACCTACGAGCAGTACTTC,CATGRGSGGTYEQYF
TRBV5-1,many,TRBD1,TRBJ1-1,TGTGCCAGCAGCCCGGGACAGGGCATGAACACTGAAGCTTTCTTT,CASSPGQGMNTEAFF
TRBV6-2/TRBV6-3,.,.,TRBJ1-1,TGTGCCAGCAGTTACGAGGGTCTCCGTGCTTTCTTT,CASSYEGLRAFF
TRBV29-1,many,.,TRBJ2-2,TGCAGCGTGGCCGGGACACTGAACACCGGGGAGCTGTTTTTT,CSVAGTLNTGELFF
TRBV29-1,many,.,TRBJ2-7,TGCAGCGTTGATCTGCCTGGGGAATCTCGGGGCGAGCAGTACTTC,CSVDLPGESRGEQYF
TRBV12-5,few,TRBD1,TRBJ2-2,TGTGCTAGTGGTTTGAATAACAGGGGGCTCGGGAACACCGGGGAGCTGTTTTTT,CASGLNNRGLGNTGELFF
TRBV20-1,many,.,TRBJ2-6,TGCAGTGCTAGGGCCCCTGGGGCCAACGTCCTGACTTTC,CSARAPGANVLTF
TRBV30,many,TRBD1,TRBJ2-7,TGTGCCTGGAGTCCCGGGACAGGGACCTACGAGCAGTACTTC,CAWSPGTGTYEQYF
TRBV7-8,.,TRBD1,TRBJ1-1,TGTGCCAGCAGCTTGGGTCCTAAACAGGGGGCTAGAGGGCGAGCTTTCTTT,CASSLGPKQGARGRAFF